This T cell receptor (beta chain) was retrieved from a study of T cells in Graves' hyperthyroidism and ophthalmopathy. Stable Graves' hyperthyroidism meant no ophthalmopathy progression within 18 months. RNA transcripts yielded amplified TCR beta CDR3 regions. RT-PCR in the first round (using the HTBI primer set) targeted the TCR CDR3. TCRdb re-called the multiplex PCR reads through MiXCR, storing one row per CDR3 protein. Counted here are roughly 700,000 distinct CDR3 sequences, approximately 15% occurring once; the ten biggest clones make up around 16%. The germline V gene encodes CDR1 LGHNA and CDR2 YNFKEQ. The length of the CDR3 is 16 residues. Unmatched junction bases numbered 5, after V lost 1 base and J lost 3 bases.

The chain recombines TRBV4-2 with TRBJ2-2, with TRBD1 matching 7 bases. Sequenced: blood. The sequence derives from a middle-aged man with Graves' hyperthyroidism. The CDR3 is CASSQVDRAHTGELFF. CDR3 sequence (DNA): TGTGCCAGCAGCCAAGTCGACAGGGCACACACCGGGGAGCTGTTTTTT.